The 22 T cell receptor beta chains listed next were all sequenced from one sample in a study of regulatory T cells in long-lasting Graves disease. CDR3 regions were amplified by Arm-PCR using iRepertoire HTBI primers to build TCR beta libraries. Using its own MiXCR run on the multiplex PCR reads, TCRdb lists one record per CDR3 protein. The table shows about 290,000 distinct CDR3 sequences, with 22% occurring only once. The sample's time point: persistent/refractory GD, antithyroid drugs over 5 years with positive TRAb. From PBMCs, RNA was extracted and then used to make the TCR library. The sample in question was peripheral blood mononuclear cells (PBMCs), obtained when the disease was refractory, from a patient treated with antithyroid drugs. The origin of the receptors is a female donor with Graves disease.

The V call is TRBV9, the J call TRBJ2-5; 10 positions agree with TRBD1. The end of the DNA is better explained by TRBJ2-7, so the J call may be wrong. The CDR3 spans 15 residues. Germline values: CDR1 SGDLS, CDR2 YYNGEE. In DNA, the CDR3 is TGTGCCAGCAGCGTAGGGGGACAGGGGACCTACGAGCAGTACTTC. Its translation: CASSVGGQGTYEQYF.

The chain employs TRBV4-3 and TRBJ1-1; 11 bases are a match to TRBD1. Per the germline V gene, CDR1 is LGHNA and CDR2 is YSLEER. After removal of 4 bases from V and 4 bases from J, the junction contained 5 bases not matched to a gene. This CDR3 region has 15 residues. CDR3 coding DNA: TGCGCCAGCAGCCTCCGGGACAGGGGGGGCACTGAAGCTTTCTTT. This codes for CASSLRDRGGTEAFF.

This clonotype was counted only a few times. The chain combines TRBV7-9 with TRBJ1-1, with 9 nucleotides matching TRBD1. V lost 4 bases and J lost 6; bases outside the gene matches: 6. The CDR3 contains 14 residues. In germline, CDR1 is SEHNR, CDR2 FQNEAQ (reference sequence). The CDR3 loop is CASSSGQGSAEAFF. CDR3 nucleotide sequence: TGTGCCAGCAGCTCCGGACAGGGGAGTGCTGAAGCTTTCTTT.

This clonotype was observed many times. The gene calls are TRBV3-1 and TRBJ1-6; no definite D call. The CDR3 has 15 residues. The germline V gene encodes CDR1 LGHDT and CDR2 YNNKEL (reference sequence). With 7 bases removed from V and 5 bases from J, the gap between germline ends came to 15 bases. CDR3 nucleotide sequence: TGTGCCAGCACCAAAGAGGGTTGGAATAATTCACCCCTCCACTTT. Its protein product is CASTKEGWNNSPLHF.

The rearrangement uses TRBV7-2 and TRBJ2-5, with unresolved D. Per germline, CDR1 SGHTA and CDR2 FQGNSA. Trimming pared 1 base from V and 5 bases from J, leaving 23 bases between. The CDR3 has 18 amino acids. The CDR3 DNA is TGTGCCAGCAGCTTAGAAGGTGTGGGGATGACAATAGGGGAGACCCAGTACTTC. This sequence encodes CASSLEGVGMTIGETQYF.

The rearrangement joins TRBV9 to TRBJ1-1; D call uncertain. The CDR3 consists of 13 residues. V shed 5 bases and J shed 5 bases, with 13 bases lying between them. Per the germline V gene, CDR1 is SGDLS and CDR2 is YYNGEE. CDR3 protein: CASSLMIATEAFF. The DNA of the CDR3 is TGTGCCAGCAGTCTTATGATTGCGACTGAAGCTTTCTTT.

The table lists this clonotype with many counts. The CDR3 DNA sequence: TGTGCCAGTAGTCTGGCACCGGGACAGGGGCCATATGGGGAGCTGTTTTTT. Translation: CASSLAPGQGPYGELFF. The chain couples TRBV19 to TRBJ2-2; TRBD1 aligns across 10 bases. Germline V CDR1 and CDR2: LNHDA, SQIVND (reference sequence). The V gene end was trimmed by 5 bases and the J gene end by 8 bases; junction bases not matched to a gene: 14. This CDR3 has 17 residues.

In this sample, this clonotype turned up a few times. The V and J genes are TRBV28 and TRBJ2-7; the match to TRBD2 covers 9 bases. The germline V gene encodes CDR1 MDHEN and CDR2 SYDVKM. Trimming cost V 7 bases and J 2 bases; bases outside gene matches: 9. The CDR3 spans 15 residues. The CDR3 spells CASNSLAGAPYEQYF. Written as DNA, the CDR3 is TGTGCCAGCAACTCCTTAGCGGGGGCCCCCTACGAGCAGTACTTC.

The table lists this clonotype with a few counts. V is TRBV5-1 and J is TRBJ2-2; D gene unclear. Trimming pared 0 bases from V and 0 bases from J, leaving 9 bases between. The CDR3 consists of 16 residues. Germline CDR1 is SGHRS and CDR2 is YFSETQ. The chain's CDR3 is CASSLGPISNTGELFF. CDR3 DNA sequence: TGCGCCAGCAGCTTGGGGCCAATCTCGAACACCGGGGAGCTGTTTTTT.

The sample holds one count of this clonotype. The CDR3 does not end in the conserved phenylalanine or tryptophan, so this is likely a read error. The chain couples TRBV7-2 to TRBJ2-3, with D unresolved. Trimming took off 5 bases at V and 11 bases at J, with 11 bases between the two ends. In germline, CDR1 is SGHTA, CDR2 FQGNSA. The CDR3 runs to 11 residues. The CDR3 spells CASSPRNGQYL. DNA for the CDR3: TGTGCCAGCAGCCCTAGAAATGGGCAGTATCTT.

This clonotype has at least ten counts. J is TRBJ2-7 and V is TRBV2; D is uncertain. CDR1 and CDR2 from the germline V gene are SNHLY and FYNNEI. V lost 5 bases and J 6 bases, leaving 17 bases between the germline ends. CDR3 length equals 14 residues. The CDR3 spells CASSLTNPSREQYF. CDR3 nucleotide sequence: TGTGCCAGCAGTCTTACAAACCCCTCTCGCGAGCAGTACTTC.

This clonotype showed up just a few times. For the CDR3, the DNA is TGTGCCAGCAGCTTAGGACAGGGATTAGAGGAGACCCAGTACTTC. Protein product: CASSLGQGLEETQYF. The rearrangement joins TRBV7-9 to TRBJ2-5; 7 bases line up with TRBD1. CDR3 length: 15 amino acids. J was trimmed by 5 bases and V by 1 base; bases with no gene match: 7. Germline values: CDR1 SEHNR, CDR2 FQNEAQ (reference sequence).

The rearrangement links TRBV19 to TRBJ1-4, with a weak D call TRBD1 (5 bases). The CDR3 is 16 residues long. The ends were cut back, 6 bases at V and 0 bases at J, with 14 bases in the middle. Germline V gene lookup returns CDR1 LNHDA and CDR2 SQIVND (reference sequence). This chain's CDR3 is CASRLSTGATNEKLFF. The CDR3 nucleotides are TGTGCCAGTAGACTCTCGACGGGGGCAACTAATGAAAAACTGTTTTTT.

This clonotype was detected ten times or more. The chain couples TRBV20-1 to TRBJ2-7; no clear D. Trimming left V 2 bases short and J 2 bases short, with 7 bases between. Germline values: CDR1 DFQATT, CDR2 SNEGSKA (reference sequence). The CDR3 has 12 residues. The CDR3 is CSARRGAYEQYF. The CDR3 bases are TGCAGTGCTAGAAGAGGCGCCTACGAGCAGTACTTC.

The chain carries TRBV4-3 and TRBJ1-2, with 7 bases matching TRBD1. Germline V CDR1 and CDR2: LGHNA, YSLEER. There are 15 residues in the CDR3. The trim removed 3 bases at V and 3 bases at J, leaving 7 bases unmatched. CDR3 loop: CASSQDEDRYYGYTF. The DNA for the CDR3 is TGCGCCAGCAGCCAGGACGAGGACAGGTACTATGGCTACACCTTC.

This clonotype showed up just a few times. As DNA, the CDR3 is TGTGCCAGCTCACCAAATGGGGAAGCCACTGAAGCTTTCTTT. Its protein product is CASSPNGEATEAFF. This chain links TRBV18 with TRBJ1-1; unclear D gene. CDR1 KGHSH and CDR2 LQKENI come from the germline V gene. V was trimmed by 2 bases and J by 4 bases, leaving 11 bases between them. The CDR3 runs to 14 residues.

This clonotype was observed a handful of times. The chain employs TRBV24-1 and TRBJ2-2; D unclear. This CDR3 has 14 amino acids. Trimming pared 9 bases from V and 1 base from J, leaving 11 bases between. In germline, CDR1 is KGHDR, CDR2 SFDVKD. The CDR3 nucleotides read TGTGCCACCCGGGTCCAGAAGAACACCGGGGAGCTGTTTTTT. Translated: CATRVQKNTGELFF.

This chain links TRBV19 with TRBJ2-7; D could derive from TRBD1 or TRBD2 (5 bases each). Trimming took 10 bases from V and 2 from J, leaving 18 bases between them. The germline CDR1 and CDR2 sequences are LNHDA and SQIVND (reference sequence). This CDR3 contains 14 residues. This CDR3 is CATKREQGTYEQYF. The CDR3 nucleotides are TGTGCCACGAAAAGGGAGCAGGGAACCTACGAGCAGTACTTC.

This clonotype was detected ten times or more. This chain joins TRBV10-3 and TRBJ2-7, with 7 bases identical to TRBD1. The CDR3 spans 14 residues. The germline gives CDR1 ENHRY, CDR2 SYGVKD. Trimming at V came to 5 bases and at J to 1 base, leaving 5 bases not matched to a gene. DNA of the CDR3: TGTGCCATCAGTTCCCAGGACAGGTCCTACGAGCAGTACTTC. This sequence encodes CAISSQDRSYEQYF.

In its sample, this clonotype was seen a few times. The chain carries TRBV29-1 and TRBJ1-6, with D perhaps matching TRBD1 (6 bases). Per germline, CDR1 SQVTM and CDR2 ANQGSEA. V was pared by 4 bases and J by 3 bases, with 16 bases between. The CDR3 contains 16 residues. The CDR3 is CSVGNRDTFYNSPLHF. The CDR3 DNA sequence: TGCAGCGTTGGCAACCGGGACACCTTCTATAATTCACCCCTCCACTTT.

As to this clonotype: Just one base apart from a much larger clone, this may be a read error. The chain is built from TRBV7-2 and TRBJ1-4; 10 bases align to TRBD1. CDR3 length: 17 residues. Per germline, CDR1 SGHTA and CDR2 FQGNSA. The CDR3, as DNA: TGTGCCAGCAGCTTCCAACGACTGGGACAGGGGAATGAAAAACTGGTTTTT. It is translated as CASSFQRLGQGNEKLVF.

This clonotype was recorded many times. In DNA, the CDR3 is TGTGCCAGCAGCCCAAACAGCGGTGGGTTGACCCAGTACTTC. Encoded protein: CASSPNSGGLTQYF. The genes are TRBV7-2 and TRBJ2-5; the D gene is possibly TRBD2 (5 bases). This CDR3 has 14 amino acids. V shed 5 bases and J shed 7 bases, with 17 bases lying between them. Germline V gene lookup returns CDR1 SGHTA and CDR2 FQGNSA.